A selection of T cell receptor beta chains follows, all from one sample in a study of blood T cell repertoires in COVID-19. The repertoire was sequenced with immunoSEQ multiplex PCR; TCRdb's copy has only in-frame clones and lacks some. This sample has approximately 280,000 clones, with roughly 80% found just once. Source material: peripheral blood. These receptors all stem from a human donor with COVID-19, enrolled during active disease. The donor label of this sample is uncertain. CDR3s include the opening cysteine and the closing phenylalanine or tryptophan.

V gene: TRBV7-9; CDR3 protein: CASSPGLAGVSGKTQYF
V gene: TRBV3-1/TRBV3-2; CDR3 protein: CASSQDLTGSEAFF
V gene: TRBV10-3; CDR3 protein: CAISVASDYGELFF
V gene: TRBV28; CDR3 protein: CASSLHEAVSFGYTF
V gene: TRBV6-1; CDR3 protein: CASSVYGSPKFNEQFF
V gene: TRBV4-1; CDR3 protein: CASSQDRQSTSLNQPQHF
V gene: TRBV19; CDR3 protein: CASSIQGTGELFF
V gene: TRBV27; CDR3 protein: CASSLSGGRDTQYF
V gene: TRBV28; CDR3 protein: CASSLFRGQGDRLGNQPQHF
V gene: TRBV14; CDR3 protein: CASSQDLGRGDGYTF
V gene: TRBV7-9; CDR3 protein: CASSSEGLAREQYF
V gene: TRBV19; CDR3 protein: CASSTGGTSGTGELFF
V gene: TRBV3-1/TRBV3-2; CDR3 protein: CASSLGLAGRGETQYF
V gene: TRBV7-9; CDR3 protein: CASSLDRDKGYTF
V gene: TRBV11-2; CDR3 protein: CASSLDRDSEAFF
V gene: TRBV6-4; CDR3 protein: CASITGGFGGTQTYEQYF
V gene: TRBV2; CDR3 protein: CASSVADTQYF
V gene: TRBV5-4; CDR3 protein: CASSPTGGGSSGANVLTF
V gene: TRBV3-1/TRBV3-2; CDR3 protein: CASSQDRAGGEQFF
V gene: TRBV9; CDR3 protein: CASSGPWSGEETQYF
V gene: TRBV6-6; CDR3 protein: CASSHPSQGALRTGELFF
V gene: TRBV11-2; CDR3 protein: CASSFRDRGSPLHF
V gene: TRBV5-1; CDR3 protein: CASSLNGLASSYNEQFF